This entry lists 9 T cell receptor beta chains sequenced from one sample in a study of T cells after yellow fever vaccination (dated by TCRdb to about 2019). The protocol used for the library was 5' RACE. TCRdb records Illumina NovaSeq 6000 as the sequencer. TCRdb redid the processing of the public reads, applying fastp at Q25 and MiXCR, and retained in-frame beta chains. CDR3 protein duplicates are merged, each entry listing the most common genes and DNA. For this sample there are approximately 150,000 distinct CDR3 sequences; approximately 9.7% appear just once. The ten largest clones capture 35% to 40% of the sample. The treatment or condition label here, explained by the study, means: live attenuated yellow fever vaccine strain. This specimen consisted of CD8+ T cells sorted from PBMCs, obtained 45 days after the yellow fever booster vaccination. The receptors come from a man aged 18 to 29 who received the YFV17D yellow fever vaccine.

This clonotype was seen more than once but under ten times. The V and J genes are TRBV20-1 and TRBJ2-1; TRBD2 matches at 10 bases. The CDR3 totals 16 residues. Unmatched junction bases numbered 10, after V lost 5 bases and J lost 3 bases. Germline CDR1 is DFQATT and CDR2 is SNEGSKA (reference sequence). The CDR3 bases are TGCAGTGCTCAACTAGCGGGGTGGGCTAACTACAATGAGCAGTTCTTC. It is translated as CSAQLAGWANYNEQFF.

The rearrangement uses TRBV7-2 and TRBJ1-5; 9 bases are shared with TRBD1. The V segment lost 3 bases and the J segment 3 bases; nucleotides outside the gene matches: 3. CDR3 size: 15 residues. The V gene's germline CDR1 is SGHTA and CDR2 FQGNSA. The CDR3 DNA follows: TGTGCCAGCAGCTTCTGGGACAGGGTCAATCAGCCCCAGCATTTT. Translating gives CASSFWDRVNQPQHF.

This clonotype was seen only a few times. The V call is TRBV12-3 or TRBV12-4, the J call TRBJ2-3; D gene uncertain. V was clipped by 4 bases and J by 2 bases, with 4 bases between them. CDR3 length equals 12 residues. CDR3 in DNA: TGTGCCAGCAGTTCAGTCACAGATACGCAGTATTTT. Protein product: CASSSVTDTQYF.

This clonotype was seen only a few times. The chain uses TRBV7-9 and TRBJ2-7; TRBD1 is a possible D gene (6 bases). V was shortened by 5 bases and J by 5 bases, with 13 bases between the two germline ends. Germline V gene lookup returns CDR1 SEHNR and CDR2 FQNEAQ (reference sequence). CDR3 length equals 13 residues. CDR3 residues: CASSQSRGHEQYF. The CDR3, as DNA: TGTGCCAGCAGCCAGAGCAGGGGCCACGAGCAGTACTTC.

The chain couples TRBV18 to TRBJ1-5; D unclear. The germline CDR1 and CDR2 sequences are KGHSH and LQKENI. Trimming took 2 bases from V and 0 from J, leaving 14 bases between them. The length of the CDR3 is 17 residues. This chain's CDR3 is CASSPEDKRYSNQPQHF. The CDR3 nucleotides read TGTGCCAGCTCACCAGAAGATAAAAGGTATAGCAATCAGCCCCAGCATTTT.

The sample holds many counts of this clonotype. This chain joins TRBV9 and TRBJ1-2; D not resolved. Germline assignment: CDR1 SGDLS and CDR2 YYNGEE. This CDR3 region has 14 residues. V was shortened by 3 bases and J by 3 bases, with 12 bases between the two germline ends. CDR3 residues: CASSDDAEHYGYTF. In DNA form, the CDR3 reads TGTGCCAGCAGCGATGACGCGGAACACTATGGCTACACCTTC. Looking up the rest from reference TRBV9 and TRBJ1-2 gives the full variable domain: DSGVTQTPKHLITATGQRVTLRCSPRSGDLSVYWYQQSLDQGLQFLIQYYNGEERAKGNILERFSAQQFPDLHSELNLSSLELGDSALYFCASSDDAEHYGYTFGSGTRLTVV.

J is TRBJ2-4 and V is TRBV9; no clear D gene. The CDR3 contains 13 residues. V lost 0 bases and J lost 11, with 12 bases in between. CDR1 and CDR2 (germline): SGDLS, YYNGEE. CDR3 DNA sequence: TGTGCCAGCAGCGTAGACTCTCTTGGACTTCAGTACTTC. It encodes CASSVDSLGLQYF.

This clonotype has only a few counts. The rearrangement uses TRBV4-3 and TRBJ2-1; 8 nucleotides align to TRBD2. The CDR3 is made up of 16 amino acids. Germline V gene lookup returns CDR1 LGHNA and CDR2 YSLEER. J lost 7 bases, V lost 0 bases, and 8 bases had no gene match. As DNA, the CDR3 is TGCGCCAGCAGCCAAGATCGACTAGCGATACGGAATGAGCAGTTCTTC. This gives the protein CASSQDRLAIRNEQFF.

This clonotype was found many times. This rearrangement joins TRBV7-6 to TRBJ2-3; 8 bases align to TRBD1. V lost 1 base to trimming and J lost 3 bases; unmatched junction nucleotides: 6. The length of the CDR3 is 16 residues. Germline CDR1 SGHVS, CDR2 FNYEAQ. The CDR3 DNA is TGTGCCAGCAGCTTAGGGACAGGGCGGTTTACAGATACGCAGTATTTT. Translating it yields CASSLGTGRFTDTQYF.